These 5 T cell receptor beta chains came from one sample sequenced in a study of cytomegalovirus exposure and HLA in healthy donors. Use of 60 Vbeta and 13 Jbeta primers characterized the PCR. Generated by immunoSEQ multiplex PCR, the TCRdb table keeps only in-frame clones and is missing some. The repertoire holds about 130,000 clones, with about 80% as singletons. Sequences were obtained from PBMCs. The source is a man younger than 40 in good health and CMV-seronegative.

The chain is built from TRBV5-6 and TRBJ2-3; 9 nucleotides align to TRBD2. The germline V gene encodes CDR1 SGHDT and CDR2 YYEEEE. The CDR3 loop spans 15 amino acids. J gave up 4 bases and V 1 base, and 4 bases lay outside the gene matches. This chain's CDR3 is CASSLLGGRADTQYF. For the CDR3, the DNA is TGTGCCAGCAGCTTGCTTGGCGGGAGGGCAGATACGCAGTATTTT.

The chain joins TRBV2 to TRBJ2-2; D gene uncertain. Germline V gene data show CDR1 as SNHLY and CDR2 as FYNNEI. Trimming took 8 bases from V and 1 from J, leaving 11 bases between them. The CDR3 length is 14 residues. The CDR3 nucleotides read TGTGCCAGCGAGCCAAACAGGAACACCGGGGAGCTGTTTTTT. It encodes CASEPNRNTGELFF.

V and J are TRBV11-2 and TRBJ2-7, with D maybe TRBD2 (5 bases). With 0 bases removed from V and 5 bases from J, the gap between germline ends came to 5 bases. This CDR3 comprises 12 residues. Germline-derived CDR1 and CDR2 are SGHAT and FQNNGV. As DNA, the CDR3 is TGTGCCAGCAGCTTAGATAGCGACGAGCAGTACTTC. It yields the protein CASSLDSDEQYF.

The J gene is TRBJ2-1, the V gene TRBV18; D gene uncertain. CDR3 size: 15 residues. The germline CDR1 and CDR2 sequences are KGHSH and LQKENI. V was trimmed by 5 bases and J by 3 bases, leaving 14 bases between them. The CDR3 reads CASSLSLGLYNEQFF. CDR3 coding DNA: TGTGCCAGCTCATTATCCTTGGGCCTCTACAATGAGCAGTTCTTC.

The genes are TRBV19 and TRBJ2-3, with 8 bases aligning to TRBD1. The CDR3 spans 16 residues. The germline gives CDR1 LNHDA, CDR2 SQIVND (reference sequence). J was trimmed by 5 bases and V by 5 bases; bases with no gene match: 12. CDR3 sequence: CASSPSGAGGRDTQYF. For the CDR3, the DNA is TGTGCCAGTAGTCCCAGTGGGGCAGGGGGCAGAGATACGCAGTATTTT.